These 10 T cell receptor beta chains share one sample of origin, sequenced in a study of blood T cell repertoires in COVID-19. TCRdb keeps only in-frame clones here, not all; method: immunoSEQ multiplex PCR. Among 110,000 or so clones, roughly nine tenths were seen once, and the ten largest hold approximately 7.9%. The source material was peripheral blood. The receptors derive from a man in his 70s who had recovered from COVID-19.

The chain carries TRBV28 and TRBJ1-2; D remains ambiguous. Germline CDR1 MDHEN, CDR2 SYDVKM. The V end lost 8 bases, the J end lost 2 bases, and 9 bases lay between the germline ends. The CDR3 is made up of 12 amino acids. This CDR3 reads CASGTGNYGYTF. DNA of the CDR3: TGTGCCAGCGGAACGGGGAACTATGGCTACACCTTC.

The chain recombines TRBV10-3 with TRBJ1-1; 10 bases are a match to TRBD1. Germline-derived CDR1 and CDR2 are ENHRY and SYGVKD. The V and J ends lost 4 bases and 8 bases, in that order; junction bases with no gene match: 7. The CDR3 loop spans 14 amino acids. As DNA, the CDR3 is TGTGCCATCAGTGCCGGGACAGGGGAACCCGAAGCTTTCTTT. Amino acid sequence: CAISAGTGEPEAFF.

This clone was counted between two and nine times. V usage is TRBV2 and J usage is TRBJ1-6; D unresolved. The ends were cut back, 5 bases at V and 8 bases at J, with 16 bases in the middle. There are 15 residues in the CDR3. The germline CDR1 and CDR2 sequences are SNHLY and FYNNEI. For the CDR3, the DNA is TGTGCCAGCAGTCTCCGGAGGGAGAGGTATTCACCCCTCCACTTT. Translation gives CASSLRRERYSPLHF.

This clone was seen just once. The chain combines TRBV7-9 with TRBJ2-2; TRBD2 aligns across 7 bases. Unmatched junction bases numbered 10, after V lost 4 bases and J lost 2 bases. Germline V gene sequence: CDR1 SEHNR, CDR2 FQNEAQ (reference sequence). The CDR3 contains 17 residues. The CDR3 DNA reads TGTGCCAGCAGCTCACTCACTAGCGCCATTAACACCGGGGAGCTGTTTTTT. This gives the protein CASSSLTSAINTGELFF.

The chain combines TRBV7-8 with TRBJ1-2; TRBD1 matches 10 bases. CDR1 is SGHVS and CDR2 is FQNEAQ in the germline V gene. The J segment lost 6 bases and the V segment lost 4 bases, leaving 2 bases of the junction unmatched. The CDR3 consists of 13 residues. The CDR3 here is CASSSGQGNGYTF. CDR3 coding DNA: TGTGCCAGCAGCTCGGGACAGGGGAATGGCTACACCTTC.

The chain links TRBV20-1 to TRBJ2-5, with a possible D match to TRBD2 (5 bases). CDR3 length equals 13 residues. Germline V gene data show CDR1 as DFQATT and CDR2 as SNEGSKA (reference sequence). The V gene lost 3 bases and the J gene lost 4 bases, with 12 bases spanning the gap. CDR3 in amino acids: CSASDVSVETQYF. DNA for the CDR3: TGCAGTGCTAGTGACGTTAGCGTAGAGACCCAGTACTTC.

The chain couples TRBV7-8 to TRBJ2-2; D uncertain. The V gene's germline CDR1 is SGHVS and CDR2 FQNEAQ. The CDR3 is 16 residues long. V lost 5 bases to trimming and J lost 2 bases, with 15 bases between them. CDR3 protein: CASSQRYGRNTGELFF. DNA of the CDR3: TGTGCCAGCAGCCAGAGGTACGGCAGAAACACCGGGGAGCTGTTTTTT.

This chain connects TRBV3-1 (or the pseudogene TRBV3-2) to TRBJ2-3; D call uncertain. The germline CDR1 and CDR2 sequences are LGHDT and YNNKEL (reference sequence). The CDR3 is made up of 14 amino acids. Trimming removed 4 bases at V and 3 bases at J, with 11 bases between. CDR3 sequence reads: CASSPVVPTDTQYF. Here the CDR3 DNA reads TGTGCCAGCAGCCCCGTAGTTCCAACAGATACGCAGTATTTT.

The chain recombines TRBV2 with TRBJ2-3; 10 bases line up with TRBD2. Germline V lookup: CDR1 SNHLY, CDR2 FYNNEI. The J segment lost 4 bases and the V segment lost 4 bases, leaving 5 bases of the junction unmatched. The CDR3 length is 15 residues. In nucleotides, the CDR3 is TGTGCCAGCAGTGTCCTAGCGGGGGCGTCAGATACGCAGTATTTT. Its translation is CASSVLAGASDTQYF.

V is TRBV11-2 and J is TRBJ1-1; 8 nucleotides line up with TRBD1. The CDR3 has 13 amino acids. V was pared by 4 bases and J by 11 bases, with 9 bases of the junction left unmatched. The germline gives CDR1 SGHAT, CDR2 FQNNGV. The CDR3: CASSSDRGRKAFF. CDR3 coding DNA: TGTGCCAGCAGCTCAGACAGGGGTAGGAAGGCTTTCTTT.